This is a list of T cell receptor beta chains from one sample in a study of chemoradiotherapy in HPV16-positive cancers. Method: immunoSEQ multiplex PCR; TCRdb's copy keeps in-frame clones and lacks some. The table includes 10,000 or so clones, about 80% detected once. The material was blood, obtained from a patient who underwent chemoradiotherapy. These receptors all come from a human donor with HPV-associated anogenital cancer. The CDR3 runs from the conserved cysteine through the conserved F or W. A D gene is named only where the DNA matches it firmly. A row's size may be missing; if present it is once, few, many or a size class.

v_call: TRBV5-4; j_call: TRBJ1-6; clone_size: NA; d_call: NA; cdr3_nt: TGTGCCAGCAGCTTGGCAGGGAATAATTCACCCCTCCACTTT; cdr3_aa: CASSLAGNNSPLHF
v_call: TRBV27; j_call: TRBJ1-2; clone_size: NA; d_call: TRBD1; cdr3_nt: TGTGCCAGTGGGACAGGCGTCAACTATGGCTACACCTTC; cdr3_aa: CASGTGVNYGYTF
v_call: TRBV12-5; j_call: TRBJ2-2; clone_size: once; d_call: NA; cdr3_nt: TGTGCTAGTGGTTTGTTTACACTCCTCCCCGCCGGGGAGCTGTTTTTT; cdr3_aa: CASGLFTLLPAGELFF
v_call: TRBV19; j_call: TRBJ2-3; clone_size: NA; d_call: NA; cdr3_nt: TGTGCCAGTAGTATGCCCTTCCTGGGTGCAGATACGCAGTATTTT; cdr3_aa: CASSMPFLGADTQYF
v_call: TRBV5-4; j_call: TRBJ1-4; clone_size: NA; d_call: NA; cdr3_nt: TGTGCCAGCAGCGAAGACGGTTTTAATGAAAAACTGTTTTTT; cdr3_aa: CASSEDGFNEKLFF
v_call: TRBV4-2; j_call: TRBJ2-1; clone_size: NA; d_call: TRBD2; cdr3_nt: TGTGCCAGCAGCCAAGAAGGAGCTAGCGGGGGGTACAATGAGCAGTTCTTC; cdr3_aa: CASSQEGASGGYNEQFF
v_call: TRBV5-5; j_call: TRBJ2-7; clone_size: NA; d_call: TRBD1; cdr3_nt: TGTGCCAGCAGCCTTGGACAGGGGGCATACGAGCAGTACTTC; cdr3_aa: CASSLGQGAYEQYF
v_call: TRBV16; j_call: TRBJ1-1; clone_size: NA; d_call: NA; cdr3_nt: TGTGCCAGCAGCCAATCGCGAGGCGCTGAAGCTTTCTTT; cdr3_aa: CASSQSRGAEAFF
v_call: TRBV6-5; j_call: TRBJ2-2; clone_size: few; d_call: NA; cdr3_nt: TGTGCCAGCAGGCGAACTTTACAGGGTCCCGGGGAGCTGTTTTTT; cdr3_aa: CASRRTLQGPGELFF
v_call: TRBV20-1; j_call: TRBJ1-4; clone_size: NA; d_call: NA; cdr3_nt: TGCACGACTATGGCTAATGAAAAACTGTTTTTT; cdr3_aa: CTTMANEKLFF
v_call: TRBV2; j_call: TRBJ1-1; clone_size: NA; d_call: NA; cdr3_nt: TGTGCCAGCAGTGAAGATGGGGTCAGGAACACTGAAGCTTTCTTT; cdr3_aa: CASSEDGVRNTEAFF
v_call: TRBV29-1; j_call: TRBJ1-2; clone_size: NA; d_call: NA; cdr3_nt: TGCAGCGCAAGTGTAGTACAGGGAAGTGGCTACACCTTC; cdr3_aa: CSASVVQGSGYTF
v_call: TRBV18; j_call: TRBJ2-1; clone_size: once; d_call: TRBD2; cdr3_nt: TGTGCCAGCCAAGACCACGCGGGGGTTGCGAATGAGCAGTTCTTC; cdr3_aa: CASQDHAGVANEQFF
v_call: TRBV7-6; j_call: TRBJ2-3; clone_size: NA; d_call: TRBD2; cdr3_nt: TGTGCCAGCAGCTTAGTGGTCGGGGGGGCAGATACGCAGTATTTT; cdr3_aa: CASSLVVGGADTQYF
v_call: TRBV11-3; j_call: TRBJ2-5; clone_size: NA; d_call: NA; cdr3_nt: TGTGCCAGCAGCTTAGAGGGCAGGGGCCAAGAGACCCAGTACTTC; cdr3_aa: CASSLEGRGQETQYF
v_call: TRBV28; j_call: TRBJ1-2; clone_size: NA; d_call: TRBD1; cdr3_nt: TGTGCCAGCAGATCCGTAACAGGGGGGGATGGCTACACCTTC; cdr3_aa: CASRSVTGGDGYTF
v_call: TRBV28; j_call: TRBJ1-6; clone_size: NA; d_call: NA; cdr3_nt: TGTGCCAGCAGTTTGATACAGGGTGGTTCACCCCTCCACTTT; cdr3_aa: CASSLIQGGSPLHF
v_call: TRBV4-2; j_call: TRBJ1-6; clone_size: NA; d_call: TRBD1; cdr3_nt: TGTGCCAGCAGCCAAGATCCGGGACAGGGGAATTCACCCCTCCACTTT; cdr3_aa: CASSQDPGQGNSPLHF
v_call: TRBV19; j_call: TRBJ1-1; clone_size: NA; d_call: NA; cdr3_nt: TGTGCCAGTATTACCGGGACAAGTTGGCTAGACACTGAAGCTTTCTTT; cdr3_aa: CASITGTSWLDTEAFF
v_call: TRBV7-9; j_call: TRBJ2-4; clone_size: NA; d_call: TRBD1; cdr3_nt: TGTGCCAGCAGCTCCACGGACAGGGAAGGAAACATTCAGTACTTC; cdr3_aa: CASSSTDREGNIQYF
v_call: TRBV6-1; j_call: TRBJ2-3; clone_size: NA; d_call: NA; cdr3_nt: TGTGCCAGCAGTGACGTTGTTTTTCGGGGCAGGGTTATCACAGATACGCAGTATTTT; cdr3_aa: CASSDVVFRGRVITDTQYF
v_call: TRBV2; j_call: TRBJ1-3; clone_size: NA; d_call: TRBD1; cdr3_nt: TGTGCCAGCAGAGCACAGGGGGCGAAAGGAAACACCATATATTTT; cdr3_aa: CASRAQGAKGNTIYF
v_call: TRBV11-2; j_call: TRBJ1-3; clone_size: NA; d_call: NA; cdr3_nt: TGTGCCAGCAGCTTAGTAGCAGGGGCAGGCCGGACCATATATTTT; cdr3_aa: CASSLVAGAGRTIYF
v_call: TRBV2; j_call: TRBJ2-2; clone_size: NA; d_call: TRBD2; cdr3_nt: TGTGCCAGCAGTCCACCTCTACTAGCGGAGATGAACACCGGGGAGCTGTTTTTT; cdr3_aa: CASSPPLLAEMNTGELFF
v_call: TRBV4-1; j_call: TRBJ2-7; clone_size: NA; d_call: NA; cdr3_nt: TGCGCCAGCAGCCCTGGACTCATTACCTACGAGCAGTACTTC; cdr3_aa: CASSPGLITYEQYF
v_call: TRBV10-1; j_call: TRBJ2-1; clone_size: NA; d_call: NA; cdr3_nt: TGCGCCAGCAGTGAGCCAGATGGCTCCTATGAGCAGTTCTTC; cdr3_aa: CASSEPDGSYEQFF
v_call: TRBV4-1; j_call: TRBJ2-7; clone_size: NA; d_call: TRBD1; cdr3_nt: TGCGCCAGCAGCCTGGACAGGCCCTACGAGCAGTACTTC; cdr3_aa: CASSLDRPYEQYF